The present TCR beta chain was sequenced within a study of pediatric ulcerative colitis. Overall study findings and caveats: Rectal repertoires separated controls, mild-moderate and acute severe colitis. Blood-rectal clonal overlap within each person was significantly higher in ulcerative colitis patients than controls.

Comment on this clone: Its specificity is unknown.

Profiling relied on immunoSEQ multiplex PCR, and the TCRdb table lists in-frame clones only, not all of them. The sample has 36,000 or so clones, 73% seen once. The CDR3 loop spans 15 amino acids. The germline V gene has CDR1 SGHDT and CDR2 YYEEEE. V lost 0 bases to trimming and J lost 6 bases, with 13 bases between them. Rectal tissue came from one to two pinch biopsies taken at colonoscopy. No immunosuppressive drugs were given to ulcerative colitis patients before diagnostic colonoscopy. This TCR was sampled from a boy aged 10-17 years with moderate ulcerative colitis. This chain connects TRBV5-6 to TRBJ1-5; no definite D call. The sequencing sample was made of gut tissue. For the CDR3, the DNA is TGTGCCAGCAGCTTGGGACGGCGCGGGCGTCAGCCCCAGCATTTT. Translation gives CASSLGRRGRQPQHF.